This T cell receptor beta chain derives from a study of Ad26.COV2.S vaccination and SARS-CoV-2 variants. Study background: Ad26.COV2.S, an intramuscular injection, was given once or twice 56 days apart.

Here immunoSEQ multiplex PCR was the method, and the copy in TCRdb shows in-frame clones only, minus some. The table records more than 350,000 clones, about 93% of them present only once. V gave up 5 bases and J gave up 8 bases; unmatched junction bases: 7. The CDR3 extends over 15 amino acids. Germline values: CDR1 MNHEY, CDR2 SMNVEV (reference sequence). Treatment defined: some 20 received Ad26.COV2.S at low or high dose, single or two shots; several received placebo; per-sample allocation not given. Specimen acquisition occurred on day 63 following the initial vaccine or placebo injection. In Boston, an adult donor aged 18-55 years took part.

The V and J genes are TRBV27 and TRBJ2-1, with 12 positions matching TRBD2. Specimen: peripheral blood, collected in a trial of Ad26.COV2.S vaccine versus placebo. This sequence was found in a person aged 18 to 65 who received the Ad26.COV2.S COVID-19 vaccine or a placebo. CDR3 amino acids: CASSRSSGRAYEQFF. DNA for the CDR3: TGTGCCAGCAGTCGGTCTAGCGGGAGGGCCTATGAGCAGTTCTTC.